Here is one T cell receptor (beta chain) with its context. Its antigen is not known. The CDR3 length is 15 residues. V was pared by 5 bases and J by 4 bases, with 10 bases of the junction left unmatched. Germline V gene lookup returns CDR1 SGHVS and CDR2 FQNEAQ. Next came a second PCR, run for about 7 to 11 cycles, which used a sample-barcoded 5' primer along with a J-beta primer mix. Every cDNA molecule carried a tag from a template-switch adaptor bearing 12 random nucleotides. In TCRdb, the 5' RACE reads were re-called with MiXCR into one record per CDR3 protein. In the table there are 1.6 million or so distinct CDR3 sequences, around 36% of which are singletons. This specimen belongs to a study of blood T cells in healthy people across ages. Regarding the study as a whole: CMV infection status of these donors was not known. In these data, TCR beta diversity tracked strongly with naive T cell percentage.

The receptor's source is a woman in her 30s in good health. Sequenced: blood. The J gene is TRBJ2-5, the V gene TRBV7-8; 7 bases agree with TRBD2. CDR3 in amino acids: CASSVMGGEGETQYF. The CDR3 DNA sequence: TGTGCCAGCAGCGTTATGGGGGGGGAAGGAGAGACCCAGTACTTC.